This entry describes one T cell receptor (beta chain). The record originates from a study of blood T cell repertoires in COVID-19. Study as a whole: Sites in the United States, Italy and Spain provided acute and convalescent COVID-19 samples. From T cells, B-cell-depleted T cells, or PBMCs came the material, which was cDNA or gDNA.

Authors' processing steps: Nucleated cell counts were estimated from reference gene primer amplification. Measured with immunoSEQ multiplex PCR; TCRdb has only the in-frame clones, and not every one. The V and J calls and clone size are taken from that table; D and trimming were inferred from the DNA. The sample includes around 240,000 clones, around 80% seen only once; the top ten take around 2%. The specimen sequenced was peripheral blood. This clonotype originated in a woman over 75 with acute or convalescent COVID-19.

In DNA, the CDR3 is TGTGCCAGCTCACCAACAGGGGACGTTCGCTATGGCTACACCTTC. Its protein is CASSPTGDVRYGYTF. This rearrangement joins TRBV18 to TRBJ1-2; 7 bases are shared with TRBD1. J lost 4 bases, V lost 2 bases, and 7 bases had no gene match. There are 15 residues in the CDR3. Per germline, CDR1 KGHSH and CDR2 LQKENI.